This is a list of T cell receptor beta chains from one sample in a study of blood T cells in healthy people across ages. TCRdb redid the calling of the 5' RACE reads with MiXCR, one entry per CDR3 protein. Here the sample spans around 700,000 distinct CDR3 sequences, just under 25% being singletons. The same data also went into a second study, on T cells of mothers and their children.

The sequencing input was blood. These receptor sequences come from a boy aged 10-17 years in good health. The CDR3 runs from the conserved cysteine through the conserved F or W. Fields, in order: V gene, D gene, J gene, clone size, CDR3 length, CDR3 DNA, CDR3 protein. D genes are given only for firm matches. Clone size, where shown, is once, few, many, or a class for clones that have expanded.

TRBV5-1,-,TRBJ2-7,-,16,TGCGCCAGCAGCTTGGCCTTTCCCGACAGAGCCCACGAGCAGTACTTC,CASSLAFPDRAHEQYF
TRBV21-1,-,TRBJ1-5,few,15,TGTGCCAGCAGCATCGGGGGAGATAGCAATCAGCCCCAGCATTTT,CASSIGGDSNQPQHF
TRBV4-3,TRBD1,TRBJ2-7,few,17,TGCGCCAGCAGAATGGACCCACAGGGGATCGAACGGTACGAGCAGTACTTC,CASRMDPQGIERYEQYF
TRBV28,TRBD2,TRBJ2-7,few,17,TGTGCCAGCAGTTTCAAGATAGCGGGAGAATCCTCCTACGAGCAGTACTTC,CASSFKIAGESSYEQYF
TRBV14,TRBD1,TRBJ2-1,-,13,TGTGCCAGCAGCCCATACAGGGGAAATGAGCAGTTCTTC,CASSPYRGNEQFF
TRBV29-1,-,TRBJ2-7,-,12,TGCAGCGTTGAAGAGAGCGGCTACGAGCAGTACTTC,CSVEESGYEQYF
TRBV5-1,-,TRBJ2-5,few,13,TGCGCCAGCAGCGGTAGCGATACGGAGACCCAGTACTTC,CASSGSDTETQYF
TRBV20-1,TRBD2,TRBJ2-7,-,14,TGCAGTGCCCAGTTGGCTAGCGGGGGGTACGAGCAGTACTTC,CSAQLASGGYEQYF
TRBV4-3,TRBD1,TRBJ2-1,-,15,TGCGCCAGCGGCACCGGGACAGGGGCATACAATGAGCAGTTCTTC,CASGTGTGAYNEQFF
TRBV25-1,-,TRBJ2-5,few,15,TGTGCCAGCAGTGAATATATGGGTGAGAGAGAGACCCAGTACTTC,CASSEYMGERETQYF
TRBV27,-,TRBJ2-4,few,16,TGTGCCAGCAGTTCCCCCCCCTATTTAGCCAAAAACATCCAGTACTTC,CASSSPPYLAKNIQYF
TRBV29-1,-,TRBJ2-6,few,15,TGCAGCGTTGTGCGGTGGGACTCTGGGGCCAACGTCCTGACTTTC,CSVVRWDSGANVLTF
TRBV5-1,TRBD2,TRBJ2-7,few,15,TGCGCCAGCAGCTTGAGCGGGAGCCCACCCTACGAGCAGTACTTC,CASSLSGSPPYEQYF
TRBV20-1,-,TRBJ2-1,few,11,TGCAGTGTGTGGGCCGCAGGTGAGCAGTTCTTC,CSVWAAGEQFF
TRBV29-1,TRBD1,TRBJ2-7,-,13,TGCAGCGTGGTGACAGGGGGCTTAAACGAGCAGTACTTC,CSVVTGGLNEQYF
TRBV7-2,TRBD1,TRBJ1-2,-,15,TGTGCCAGCAGCTTAGTTACCGGGACAGGTGTTGGCTACACCTTC,CASSLVTGTGVGYTF
TRBV6-6,-,TRBJ2-7,-,15,TGTGCCAGCAGTCACCCAGGACTGACAGCCTACGAGCAGTACTTC,CASSHPGLTAYEQYF
TRBV9,-,TRBJ2-5,-,13,TGTGCCAGCAGCGTAGGTAGTATGGAGACCCAGTACTTC,CASSVGSMETQYF
TRBV2,TRBD1,TRBJ2-7,-,14,TGTGCCAGCAGTGAAGGAGGGGGCTTGTACGAGCAGTACTTC,CASSEGGGLYEQYF
TRBV3-1,TRBD2,TRBJ2-5,once,15,TGTGCCAGCAGCCCGACTAGCGGGAACCAAGAGACCCAGTACTTC,CASSPTSGNQETQYF
TRBV4-1,-,TRBJ2-3,few,14,TGCGCCAGCAGCCAAGATGAGGGAAGGGATACGCAGTATTTT,CASSQDEGRDTQYF
TRBV5-4,-,TRBJ2-1,few,15,TGTGCCAGCAGCCACTGGGCAGATAGATACAATGAGCAGTTCTTC,CASSHWADRYNEQFF
TRBV4-3,-,TRBJ1-6,few,13,TGCGCCAGCAGCCAAGACGGGGTCTCACCCCTCCACTTT,CASSQDGVSPLHF
TRBV5-1,-,TRBJ1-2,-,13,TGCGCCAGCAGCTTAGGACAGAGAGAAGGCTACACCTTC,CASSLGQREGYTF
TRBV5-4,-,TRBJ2-7,-,13,TGTGCCAGCAGCTCGTGGCCGCAGCACGAGCAGTACTTC,CASSSWPQHEQYF
TRBV10-3,-,TRBJ2-1,-,16,TGTGCCATCAGTGAGGCACGACCCAGTTCCTACAATGAGCAGTTCTTC,CAISEARPSSYNEQFF
TRBV2,TRBD1,TRBJ2-5,-,14,TGTGCCAGCAGTACTACAGGGGGCGAAGAGACCCAGTACTTC,CASSTTGGEETQYF
TRBV29-1,TRBD2,TRBJ2-7,-,13,TGCAGCGTTGGACGGACTAGCGGCTACGAGCAGTACTTC,CSVGRTSGYEQYF
TRBV29-1,-,TRBJ2-1,few,14,TGCAGCGTTGTGGGGCTTGGGGGGCATAATGAGCAGTTCTTC,CSVVGLGGHNEQFF
TRBV7-2,-,TRBJ2-1,-,15,TGTGCCAGCAGCGCCGCGGCCAGCTCCTACAATGAGCAGTTCTTC,CASSAAASSYNEQFF
TRBV5-1,TRBD2,TRBJ2-7,few,17,TGCGCCAGCAGCTCCGGCTGGTCTAGCGGGAGGACCTACGAGCAGTACTTC,CASSSGWSSGRTYEQYF
TRBV6-2/TRBV6-3,-,TRBJ2-3,few,13,TGTGCCAGCAGTTACGCCCTCATCCCCACGCAGTATTTT,CASSYALIPTQYF
TRBV2,-,TRBJ2-7,-,13,TGTGCCAGCAGCCCTCTGGCGGGCTACGAGCAGTACTTC,CASSPLAGYEQYF
TRBV14,TRBD2,TRBJ2-1,-,18,TGTGCCAGCAGCCAAGATGGGTTAGCGGGGGGGCCTCGTAATGAGCAGTTCTTC,CASSQDGLAGGPRNEQFF
TRBV27,TRBD2,TRBJ2-5,-,17,TGTGCCAGCAGTTTATTCGTCACTAGCGGGACTCAAGAGACCCAGTACTTC,CASSLFVTSGTQETQYF
TRBV7-2,-,TRBJ2-6,-,16,TGCGCCAGCAGCTTAAGCCCGGCCCTTGGGGCCAACGTCCTGACTTTC,CASSLSPALGANVLTF
TRBV29-1,-,TRBJ2-7,-,12,TGCAGCGTTAGATACGGGGACTACGAGCAGTACTTC,CSVRYGDYEQYF
TRBV27,-,TRBJ2-7,-,14,TGTGCCAGTAGGCAACAGGGCAGCTCCTACGAGCAGTACTTC,CASRQQGSSYEQYF
TRBV5-1,TRBD1,TRBJ1-1,-,14,TGCGCCAGCAGCTCGCAGGGGGCTGGCACTGAAGCTTTCTTT,CASSSQGAGTEAFF
TRBV25-1,-,TRBJ2-5,-,13,TGTGCATGCAGGGGGGGTGTACAAGAGACCCAGTACTTC,CACRGGVQETQYF
TRBV9,-,TRBJ2-1,-,16,TGTGCCAGCAGCGCTCCGGCTCTAGCCGAGTACAATGAGCAGTTCTTC,CASSAPALAEYNEQFF
TRBV12-3/TRBV12-4,-,TRBJ2-7,few,14,TGTGCCAGCAGTTCGGGTGGGGGATCCTACGAGCAGTACTTC,CASSSGGGSYEQYF
TRBV12-3/TRBV12-4,-,TRBJ1-5,few,14,TGTGCCAGCAGCTTCGGACAGCGGGCTCAGCCCCAGCATTTT,CASSFGQRAQPQHF
TRBV20-1,-,TRBJ2-1,-,16,TGCAGTGCTAGATCGGAACTGGGAAGCTCCTACAATGAGCAGTTCTTC,CSARSELGSSYNEQFF
TRBV7-9,-,TRBJ2-5,-,16,TGTGCCAGCAGCTTAGCCTGGCAGGCCGGGAAAGAGACCCAGTACTTC,CASSLAWQAGKETQYF
TRBV6-2/TRBV6-3,-,TRBJ2-5,-,13,TGTGCCAGCAGTTCTTGGGACCAAGAGACCCAGTACTTC,CASSSWDQETQYF
TRBV2,-,TRBJ1-4,few,11,TGTGCCAGCAGTGTCGATGAAAAACTGTTTTTT,CASSVDEKLFF
TRBV2,-,TRBJ2-7,-,14,TGTGCCAGCAGTGGGTCAGCGACCTCCTACGAGCAGTACTTC,CASSGSATSYEQYF
TRBV29-1,-,TRBJ1-2,-,13,TGCAGCGTTGAGTGGTCAGGCCGCTATGGCTACACCTTC,CSVEWSGRYGYTF
TRBV29-1,-,TRBJ1-1,few,13,TGCAGCGTTGAAGGGGTTACGAACACTGAAGCTTTCTTT,CSVEGVTNTEAFF
TRBV18,TRBD2,TRBJ2-1,few,15,TGTGCCAGCTCACCGCCGGGACTAACCTACAATGAGCAGTTCTTC,CASSPPGLTYNEQFF
TRBV7-2,-,TRBJ1-4,few,14,TGTGCCAGCAGGCCGGGAGGCTGGGGTGAAAAACTGTTTTTT,CASRPGGWGEKLFF
TRBV29-1,-,TRBJ2-7,-,14,TGCAGCGTTGAAGACCCAGACCTCTCCTACGAGCAGTACTTC,CSVEDPDLSYEQYF
TRBV29-1,-,TRBJ2-2,-,15,TGCAGCGTTGACGAGGGACGGCTGAACACCGGGGAGCCGTTTTTT,CSVDEGRLNTGEPFF